One and the same sample provided the 16 T cell receptor beta chains below, sequenced in a study of early T cells in non-severe SARS-CoV-2 infection. TCRdb used MiXCR to reprocess the 5' RACE reads, holding one entry per CDR3 protein. The data contain 25,000 to 35,000 distinct CDR3 sequences, 6% to 7.5% of them singletons. The source material was whole blood, sampled at baseline. These receptors originate from an adult who was a healthcare worker with PCR-confirmed SARS-CoV-2 infection or an uninfected control (not recorded which).

This clonotype appeared many times. A read error may account for a junction end that differs from germline. The chain couples TRBV7-2 to TRBJ2-7; D gene ambiguous. This CDR3 is built from 13 residues. Germline values: CDR1 SGHTA, CDR2 FQGNSA. CDR3 DNA sequence: TGTGCCAGTACTCGAGCCGGATTAGGAGCAGTGAGCTTC. Translation gives CASTRAGLGAVSF. The variable domain in full, completed from reference TRBV7-2 and TRBJ2-7, reads GAGVSQSPSNKVTEKGKDVELRCDPISGHTALYWYRQSLGQGLEFLIYFQGNSAPDKSGLPSDRFSAERTGGSVSTLTIQRTQQEDSAVYLCASTRAGLGAVSFGPGTRLTVT.

This clonotype was seen ten or more times. This rearrangement joins TRBV5-4 to TRBJ2-3; D gene unclear. Germline values: CDR1 SGHNT, CDR2 YYREEE (reference sequence). The CDR3 length is 17 residues. Trimming took 0 bases from V and 1 from J, leaving 15 bases between them. The CDR3 reads CASSLVGQSAGTDTQYF. The CDR3 DNA reads as TGTGCCAGCAGCTTGGTAGGCCAGAGTGCTGGCACAGATACGCAGTATTTT.

This chain joins TRBV29-1 and TRBJ2-5; 11 nucleotides match TRBD2. CDR3 length: 11 amino acids. V lost 6 bases, J lost 9 bases, and 3 bases stayed unmatched. The V gene's germline CDR1 is SQVTM and CDR2 ANQGSEA. CDR3 sequence reads: CSVTSGEAQYF. CDR3 sequence (DNA): TGCAGCGTGACTAGCGGGGAGGCCCAGTACTTC.

This clonotype was recorded at least ten times. The chain couples TRBV7-9 to TRBJ2-5; possible D gene TRBD1, 5 bases. This CDR3 region has 13 residues. The germline V and J ends were trimmed by 8 bases and 4 bases, with 14 bases remaining between them. Germline values: CDR1 SEHNR, CDR2 FQNEAQ (reference sequence). For the CDR3, the DNA is TGTGCCAGCGACAGCCGAAGTACAGAGACCCAGTACTTC. This gives the protein CASDSRSTETQYF.

Of note for this clonotype: An end of the junction does not agree with germline; a read error may underlie this. The DNA for the CDR3 is TGTTCCAGCAGTGAGGACCCCGGGGGAGCCAAAAACATTCAGTACTTC. Translated: CSSSEDPGGAKNIQYF. The chain uses TRBV25-1 and TRBJ2-4, with D possibly matching TRBD2 (6 bases). The CDR3 totals 16 residues. Germline loops: CDR1 MGHDK, CDR2 SYGVNS. Together with reference TRBV25-1 and TRBJ2-4, the CDR3 gives the full variable domain: EADIYQTPRYLVIGTGKKITLECSQTMGHDKMYWYQQDPGMELHLIHYSYGVNSTEKGDLSSESTVSRIRTEHFPLTLESARPSHTSQYLCSSSEDPGGAKNIQYFGAGTRLSVL.

This clonotype was found many times. The chain recombines TRBV6-2 or TRBV6-3 with TRBJ2-3, with 10 bases that match TRBD2. With V trimmed by 5 bases and J by 4 bases, 3 bases remained unmatched. Germline CDR1 and CDR2: MNHEY and SVGEGT. The CDR3 covers 14 residues. The CDR3 nucleotides are TGTGCCAGCAGTCTAGCGGGGGCCCCAGATACGCAGTATTTT. Its protein is CASSLAGAPDTQYF.

As to this clonotype: One end of the junction is discordant with germline, which a read error may explain. The rearrangement joins TRBV5-6 to TRBJ2-1; TRBD1 matches at 9 bases. Germline V gives CDR1 SGHDT, CDR2 YYEEEE. The CDR3 contains 15 residues. CDR3 sequence (DNA): TGTGCCAGCAGCAAACCGGGACAGGGTCACAATGAGCATTTCTTC. It yields the protein CASSKPGQGHNEHFF.

In this sample, this clonotype turned up many times. The CDR3 bases are TGTGCCAGTAGTATGCAGCGGGGGGGCCGAAATGAGCAGTTCTTC. Translating gives CASSMQRGGRNEQFF. The chain uses TRBV19 and TRBJ2-1; 10 positions agree with TRBD2. The V and J ends lost 3 bases and 7 bases, in that order; junction bases with no gene match: 6. The CDR3 is 15 amino acids. The germline V gene has CDR1 LNHDA and CDR2 SQIVND (reference sequence).

The table lists this clonotype with many counts. This chain connects TRBV12-3 or TRBV12-4 to TRBJ2-7, with D perhaps TRBD1 (5 bases). The ends were cut back, 2 bases at V and 6 bases at J, with 11 bases in the middle. CDR3 length equals 13 residues. CDR3 DNA sequence: TGTGCCAGCAGTTTAAATCCAGGGCTCGAGCAGTACTTC. It is translated as CASSLNPGLEQYF.

The genes are TRBV30 and TRBJ1-1; D is uncertain. This CDR3 spans 11 amino acids. The V gene's germline CDR1 is GTSNPN and CDR2 SVGIG (reference sequence). The V end was cut by 5 bases, the J end by 5 bases, with 9 bases between. CDR3 sequence reads: CAWEGRTEAFF. CDR3 coding DNA: TGTGCCTGGGAGGGAAGGACTGAAGCTTTCTTT.

This clonotype was recorded many times. This chain connects TRBV20-1 to TRBJ2-3; 7 bases are shared with TRBD2. Losses at the gene ends were 0 bases for V and 4 bases for J; bases not matched to a gene: 4. This CDR3 spans 14 amino acids. From germline, CDR1 is DFQATT and CDR2 SNEGSKA (reference sequence). CDR3 nucleotides: TGCAGTGCTAGAGACTTTAGCGGGTCAGATACGCAGTATTTT. Translating gives CSARDFSGSDTQYF.

This clonotype came up many times. The gene calls are TRBV4-1 and TRBJ2-3; maybe TRBD2 (5 bases). Germline loops: CDR1 MGHRA, CDR2 YSYEKL. The CDR3 sequence is 15 residues long. Trimming cost V 0 bases and J 2 bases, with 9 bases left between them. The CDR3 nucleotides are TGCGCCAGCAGCCAAGAAGGACTCCACACAGATACGCAGTATTTT. This sequence encodes CASSQEGLHTDTQYF.

This clonotype appeared once. One base away lies a much larger clone, so this may be a sequencing read error. The J gene is TRBJ2-2, the V gene TRBV7-7; 8 bases line up with TRBD2. The CDR3 contains 19 residues. CDR1 is SSHAT, CDR2 FNYEAQ, per germline (reference sequence). Here the CDR3 reads CASNLAPFLPGLDTGELFF. The DNA for the CDR3 is TGTGCTAGCAACTTAGCGCCCTTTTTACCGGGACTAGATACCGGGGAGCTGTTTTTT.

Ten or more counts support this clonotype. The gene calls are TRBV30 and TRBJ2-3; TRBD2 is a possible D gene (5 bases). In germline, CDR1 is GTSNPN, CDR2 SVGIG (reference sequence). The V and J ends lost 4 bases and 6 bases respectively, with 17 bases between them. The CDR3 contains 14 residues. The CDR3 is CAWTPAVAADTQYF. The CDR3 DNA reads TGTGCCTGGACCCCAGCGGTGGCCGCGGATACGCAGTATTTT.

This clonotype was seen more than once but under ten times. The chain uses TRBV30 and TRBJ2-1; 9 positions agree with TRBD2. The CDR3 runs 14 residues. Trimming removed 5 bases from V and 6 bases from J; junction bases left unmatched: 8. Looked up from germline, CDR1 is GTSNPN and CDR2 is SVGIG (reference sequence). The CDR3 nucleotides read TGTGCCTGGTTAAATAGCGGGGGAAGCAATGAGCAGTTCTTC. As protein: CAWLNSGGSNEQFF.

At least ten counts were recorded for this clonotype. The V call is TRBV5-5, the J call TRBJ1-1; D is possibly TRBD1 (5 bases). The CDR3 spans 12 residues. CDR1 SGHKS and CDR2 YYEKEE come from the germline V gene (reference sequence). Trimming shortened V by 5 bases and J by 2 bases, and 7 bases separated the two germline ends. This chain's CDR3 is CASRGGNTEAFF. The DNA for the CDR3 is TGTGCCAGCAGGGGGGGAAACACTGAAGCTTTCTTT. Full variable domain (remainder filled in from reference TRBV5-5 and TRBJ1-1): DAGVTQSPTHLIKTRGQQVTLRCSPISGHKSVSWYQQVLGQGPQFIFQYYEKEERGRGNFPDRFSARQFPNYSSELNVNALLLGDSALYLCASRGGNTEAFFGQGTRLTVV.